The 25 T cell receptor beta chains presented below share a single source sample, sequenced in a study of blood T cells in healthy people across ages. It was with a sample-barcoded 5' primer and a J-beta primer mix that a second PCR of roughly 7 to 11 cycles was run. TCRdb re-called the 5' RACE reads through MiXCR, storing one row per CDR3 protein. The top ten hold 10% to 15% of the sample, which has 800,000 to 1,000,000 distinct CDR3 sequences, approximately 49% seen once. Sequenced: blood. The receptor set was obtained from a young man in good health.

The chain uses TRBV30 and TRBJ1-2; D uncertain. Germline lookup yields CDR1 GTSNPN and CDR2 SVGIG (reference sequence). Trimming stripped 0 bases from V and 3 bases from J, with 11 bases between. The CDR3 runs to 14 residues. The CDR3: CAWSVRGGDYGYTF. The CDR3 DNA reads TGTGCCTGGAGTGTACGGGGAGGCGACTATGGCTACACCTTC.

The V gene is TRBV5-1, the J gene TRBJ2-7, with 7 positions matching TRBD2. Germline V lookup: CDR1 SGHRS, CDR2 YFSETQ. Losses at the gene ends were 0 bases for V and 4 bases for J; bases not matched to a gene: 10. CDR3 length: 16 amino acids. Written as DNA, the CDR3 is TGCGCCAGCAGCTTGGACGAGCGGGACGGAGTATACGAGCAGTACTTC. It is translated as CASSLDERDGVYEQYF.

This clonotype was counted many times. The chain recombines TRBV4-1 with TRBJ1-2, with D uncertain. The V and J ends lost 1 base and 2 bases respectively, with 14 bases between them. Per the germline V gene, CDR1 is MGHRA and CDR2 is YSYEKL. This CDR3 spans 16 amino acids. This chain's CDR3 is CASSQGPSEGNYGYTF. The CDR3 nucleotides read TGCGCCAGCAGCCAAGGTCCGTCGGAGGGAAACTATGGCTACACCTTC.

This clonotype was picked up a small number of times. The gene calls are TRBV6-4 and TRBJ2-1; D unresolved. CDR3 length equals 12 residues. The V gene lost 1 base and the J gene lost 6 bases, with 4 bases spanning the gap. CDR1 and CDR2 (germline): MRHNA, SNTAGT. The CDR3 DNA follows: TGTGCCAGCAGTGACTTCCTCAATGAGCAGTTCTTC. Its translation is CASSDFLNEQFF.

The J gene is TRBJ2-1, the V gene TRBV5-1; TRBD2 might be the D (6 bases). The germline V and J ends were trimmed by 4 bases and 10 bases, with 15 bases remaining between them. This CDR3 is built from 13 residues. In germline, CDR1 is SGHRS, CDR2 YFSETQ. The CDR3 DNA follows: TGCGCCAGCAGCGTGGGCCCGCTAGCGGAGCAGTTCTTC. Translation: CASSVGPLAEQFF.

In this sample, this clonotype turned up once. The junction does not match germline at one end; this may be a read error. J is TRBJ1-2 and V is TRBV28; weak D call: TRBD1 (6 bases). Germline V CDR1 and CDR2: MDHEN, SYDVKM. The CDR3 length is 15 residues. CDR3 in amino acids: CAGSLGAGRRDGYTF. CDR3 sequence (DNA): TGTGCCGGCAGTTTGGGGGCAGGGAGAAGGGATGGCTACACCTTC.

V gene TRBV19 combines with J gene TRBJ2-1, with 8 nucleotides matching TRBD2. The V gene's germline CDR1 is LNHDA and CDR2 SQIVND (reference sequence). The CDR3 length is 15 residues. Trimming at V came to 9 bases and at J to 8 bases, leaving 15 bases not matched to a gene. The DNA for the CDR3 is TGTGCCAGCGGAGCGGGGGCATCAATATACGATGAGCAGTTCTTC. This gives the protein CASGAGASIYDEQFF. The full variable domain, rest sourced from reference TRBV19 and TRBJ2-1, is DGGITQSPKYLFRKEGQNVTLSCEQNLNHDAMYWYRQDPGQGLRLIYYSQIVNDFQKGDIAEGYSVSREKKESFPLTVTSAQKNPTAFYLCASGAGASIYDEQFFGPGTRLTVL.

The V call is TRBV29-1, the J call TRBJ2-3, with D perhaps TRBD2 (6 bases). The CDR3 contains 12 residues. V lost 2 bases, J lost 6 bases, and 9 bases lay in between. Germline CDR1 and CDR2: SQVTM and ANQGSEA. CDR3 in amino acids: CSVESGVDTQYF. The CDR3 coding sequence is TGCAGCGTTGAATCGGGGGTGGATACGCAGTATTTT.

This clonotype turned up a few times. The chain has TRBV15 and TRBJ1-2; possibly TRBD1 for D (5 bases). The CDR3 sequence is 17 residues long. Germline V gene sequence: CDR1 LNHNV, CDR2 YYDKDF (reference sequence). The germline V and J ends were trimmed by 1 base and 2 bases, with 17 bases remaining between them. CDR3 bases: TGTGCCACCAGCAGAGTGGGAACCAGGGATAGGAACTATGGCTACACCTTC. Translated, it gives CATSRVGTRDRNYGYTF.

CDR3 nucleotide sequence: TGTGCCAGCAGTGAAGTGGCTAGCGGGGGACGAGAGACCCAGTACTTC. Its protein product is CASSEVASGGRETQYF. V usage is TRBV6-1 and J usage is TRBJ2-5; TRBD2 matches 10 bases. Trimming took 1 base from V and 4 from J; bases not matched to a gene: 6. Germline values: CDR1 MNHNS, CDR2 SASEGT. There are 16 residues in the CDR3.

This clonotype was picked up a small number of times. The J gene is TRBJ1-2, the V gene TRBV20-1, with D maybe TRBD1 (5 bases). Germline CDR1 is DFQATT and CDR2 is SNEGSKA (reference sequence). This CDR3 has 13 amino acids. Trimming removed 2 bases from V and 7 bases from J, with 14 bases in between. The DNA of the CDR3 is TGCAGTGCTAGACCCCGGGACTTGATTGGCTACACCTTC. Its protein is CSARPRDLIGYTF.

The rearrangement joins TRBV5-5 to TRBJ1-4; D unclear. The CDR3 runs 14 residues. Germline assignment: CDR1 SGHKS and CDR2 YYEKEE (reference sequence). The germline V and J ends were trimmed by 0 bases and 15 bases, with 18 bases remaining between them. For the CDR3, the DNA is TGTGCCAGCAGCTTGGAAGGCTCCTCCGGTGGGATGTTTTTT. The encoded protein is CASSLEGSSGGMFF.

This clonotype has more than one count but fewer than ten. This chain joins TRBV3-1 and TRBJ2-5, with TRBD2 matching 10 bases. J was trimmed by 0 bases and V by 6 bases; bases with no gene match: 4. Germline CDR1 is LGHDT and CDR2 is YNNKEL (reference sequence). The CDR3 runs 15 residues. CDR3 bases: TGTGCCAGCAGACCTAGCGGGGGCTACCAAGAGACCCAGTACTTC. The encoded protein is CASRPSGGYQETQYF.

The genes are TRBV20-1 and TRBJ1-1; 11 positions agree with TRBD1. CDR3 length equals 18 residues. With 6 bases clipped from V and 0 bases from J, the junction kept 15 bases outside the gene matches. Looked up from germline, CDR1 is DFQATT and CDR2 is SNEGSKA (reference sequence). CDR3 sequence reads: CSARRDGTGGSMNTEAFF. The CDR3 DNA reads as TGCAGTGCCAGACGGGATGGGACAGGGGGATCCATGAACACTGAAGCTTTCTTT.

V is TRBV18 and J is TRBJ2-3; D may be TRBD2 (5 bases). CDR1 is KGHSH and CDR2 is LQKENI in the germline V gene. The CDR3 spans 13 residues. V lost 8 bases, J lost 4 bases, and 13 bases lay in between. The CDR3 sequence is CASATSLADTQYF. Written as DNA, the CDR3 is TGTGCCAGCGCAACTTCACTAGCAGATACGCAGTATTTT.

The chain has TRBV7-3 and TRBJ2-3; D may be TRBD1 (5 bases). Germline V gene data show CDR1 as SGHTA and CDR2 as FQGTGA. This CDR3 is built from 15 residues. V gave up 1 base and J gave up 2 bases, with 10 bases separating them. The CDR3 sequence is CASSLSRENTDTQYF. The CDR3, as DNA: TGTGCCAGCAGCTTAAGCAGGGAAAACACAGATACGCAGTATTTT.

This clonotype was detected only a few times. A read error is possible here, since a much larger clone lies one base away. The V gene is TRBV29-1, the J gene TRBJ2-1; TRBD2 aligns across 8 bases. TRBJ2-7 explains the end of the DNA better; the J call may be wrong. This CDR3 contains 15 residues. Per the germline V gene, CDR1 is SQVTM and CDR2 is ANQGSEA. CDR3 DNA sequence: TGCAGCGTTGGAGACGGGGGGGTGACCTACAATGAGCAGTACTTC. Protein product: CSVGDGGVTYNEQYF.

The chain combines TRBV30 with TRBJ1-4, with a tentative D call TRBD1 (6 bases). CDR1 GTSNPN and CDR2 SVGIG come from the germline V gene (reference sequence). Deletions cut 0 bases from V and 13 bases from J, with 15 bases between. The CDR3 spans 13 residues. CDR3: CAWSVTIGGRLFF. As DNA, the CDR3 is TGTGCCTGGAGTGTAACCATAGGGGGAAGACTGTTTTTT.

The V call is TRBV5-1, the J call TRBJ1-2; 9 nucleotides match TRBD1. Germline V CDR1 and CDR2: SGHRS, YFSETQ. With 7 bases clipped from V and 8 bases from J, the junction kept 12 bases outside the gene matches. The CDR3 covers 14 residues. CDR3 sequence reads: CASFPGQGGLGYTF. CDR3 in DNA: TGCGCCAGCTTCCCGGGACAGGGCGGACTCGGCTACACCTTC. Complete variable domain (other parts from reference TRBV5-1 and TRBJ1-2): KAGVTQTPRYLIKTRGQQVTLSCSPISGHRSVSWYQQTPGQGLQFLFEYFSETQRNKGNFPGRFSGRQFSNSRSEMNVSTLELGDSALYLCASFPGQGGLGYTFGSGTRLTVV.

This sequence joins TRBV24-1 and TRBJ2-3; TRBD2 matches 8 bases. The V gene's germline CDR1 is KGHDR and CDR2 SFDVKD. The J segment lost 4 bases and the V segment lost 3 bases, leaving 8 bases of the junction unmatched. This CDR3 is 16 amino acids long. Here the CDR3 reads CATSDPQAGAPDTQYF. The CDR3 bases are TGTGCCACCAGTGATCCTCAAGCGGGGGCCCCAGATACGCAGTATTTT.

In its sample, this clonotype was seen a few times. The chain couples TRBV4-1 to TRBJ2-5, with TRBD1 as a possible D gene (5 bases). The germline CDR1 and CDR2 sequences are MGHRA and YSYEKL. V lost 1 base and J 1 base, leaving 10 bases between the germline ends. This CDR3 is built from 15 residues. The CDR3 loop reads CASSQAAGPQETQYF. The CDR3 DNA reads TGCGCCAGCAGCCAAGCGGCAGGGCCCCAAGAGACCCAGTACTTC.

This rearrangement joins TRBV7-2 to TRBJ2-2; D perhaps matches TRBD2 (5 bases). The ends were cut back, 1 base at V and 1 base at J, with 7 bases in the middle. The CDR3 contains 15 residues. The V gene's germline CDR1 is SGHTA and CDR2 FQGNSA. Here the CDR3 reads CASSLELVNTGELFF. CDR3 nucleotides: TGTGCCAGCAGCTTAGAACTAGTGAACACCGGGGAGCTGTTTTTT.

The chain combines TRBV6-2 or TRBV6-3 with TRBJ2-1; D is perhaps TRBD1 (5 bases). V gave up 5 bases and J gave up 0 bases, with 11 bases separating them. Looked up from germline, CDR1 is MNHEY and CDR2 is SVGEGT. CDR3 length: 15 residues. The CDR3 coding sequence is TGTGCCAGCAGTACCAGGGTAAGCTCCTACAATGAGCAGTTCTTC. Translation: CASSTRVSSYNEQFF.

This clonotype was seen just once. This chain joins TRBV18 and TRBJ1-2, with D hard to call. Germline V lookup: CDR1 KGHSH, CDR2 LQKENI. Trimming cost V 1 base and J 1 base, with 7 bases left between them. The CDR3 totals 14 residues. The CDR3 here is CASSPRTNNYGYTF. The CDR3 DNA is TGTGCCAGCTCACCACGAACGAATAACTATGGCTACACCTTC. Complete variable domain (other parts from reference TRBV18 and TRBJ1-2): NAGVMQNPRHLVRRRGQEARLRCSPMKGHSHVYWYRQLPEEGLKFMVYLQKENIIDESGMPKERFSAEFPKEGPSILRIQQVVRGDSAAYFCASSPRTNNYGYTFGSGTRLTVV.

The rearrangement uses TRBV5-1 and TRBJ2-2; 7 nucleotides agree with TRBD2. The CDR3 extends over 16 amino acids. V lost 4 bases to trimming and J lost 0 bases; unmatched junction nucleotides: 6. Germline V lookup: CDR1 SGHRS, CDR2 YFSETQ. CDR3 in DNA: TGCGCCAGCAGCGCCGCGGGGGTCACGAACACCGGGGAGCTGTTTTTT. Translated, it gives CASSAAGVTNTGELFF.